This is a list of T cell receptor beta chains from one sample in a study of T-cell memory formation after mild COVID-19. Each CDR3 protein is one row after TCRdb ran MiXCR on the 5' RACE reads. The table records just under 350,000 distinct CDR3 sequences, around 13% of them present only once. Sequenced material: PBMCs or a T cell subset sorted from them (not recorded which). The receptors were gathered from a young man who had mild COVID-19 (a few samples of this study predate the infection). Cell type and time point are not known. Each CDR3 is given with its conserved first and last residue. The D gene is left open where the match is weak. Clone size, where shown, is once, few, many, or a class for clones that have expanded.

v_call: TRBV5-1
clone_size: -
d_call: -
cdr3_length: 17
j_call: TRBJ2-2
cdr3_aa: CASSLDRVGRTSGELFF
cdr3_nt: TGCGCCAGCAGCTTGGACAGGGTCGGTAGGACATCCGGGGAGCTGTTTTTT

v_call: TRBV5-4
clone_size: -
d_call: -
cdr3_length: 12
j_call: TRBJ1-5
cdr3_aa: CASSLDRSGQHF
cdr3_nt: TGTGCCAGCAGCTTAGACAGGAGTGGGCAGCATTTT

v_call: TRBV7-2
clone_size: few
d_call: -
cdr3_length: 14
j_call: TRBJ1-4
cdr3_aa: CASSLGQGSRKLFF
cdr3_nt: TGTGCCAGCAGCTTAGGCCAGGGGAGTAGAAAACTGTTTTTT

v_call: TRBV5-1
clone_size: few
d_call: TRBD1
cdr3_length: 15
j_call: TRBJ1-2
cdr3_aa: CASSLRDRDIYGYTF
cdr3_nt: TGCGCCAGCAGCTTGCGGGACAGGGACATCTATGGCTACACCTTC

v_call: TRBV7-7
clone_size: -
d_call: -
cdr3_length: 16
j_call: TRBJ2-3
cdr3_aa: CASSLYAGRSTDTQYF
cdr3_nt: TGTGCTAGCAGCTTATATGCAGGGAGAAGCACAGATACGCAGTATTTT

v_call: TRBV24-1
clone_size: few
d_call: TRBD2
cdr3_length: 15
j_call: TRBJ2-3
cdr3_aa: CATSPGAGRTDTQYF
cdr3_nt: TGTGCCACCAGTCCGGGAGCGGGGCGTACAGATACGCAGTATTTT

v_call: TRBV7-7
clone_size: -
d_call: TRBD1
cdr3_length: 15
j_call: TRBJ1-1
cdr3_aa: CASSRDRGAGTEAFF
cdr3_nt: TGTGCTAGCAGTAGGGACAGGGGGGCGGGCACTGAAGCTTTCTTT

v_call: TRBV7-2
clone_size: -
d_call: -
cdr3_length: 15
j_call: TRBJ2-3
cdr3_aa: CASSPPASSTDTQYF
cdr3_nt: TGTGCCAGCAGCCCTCCCGCCTCTAGCACAGATACGCAGTATTTT

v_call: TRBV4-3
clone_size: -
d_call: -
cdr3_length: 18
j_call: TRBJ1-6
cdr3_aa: CASSQAEYRELGNSPLHF
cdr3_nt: TGCGCCAGCAGCCAAGCTGAATACAGGGAGCTGGGGAATTCACCCCTCCACTTT

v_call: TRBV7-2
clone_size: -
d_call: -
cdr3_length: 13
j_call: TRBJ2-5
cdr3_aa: CASSPRMQETQYF
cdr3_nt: TGTGCCAGCAGCCCGCGGATGCAAGAGACCCAGTACTTC

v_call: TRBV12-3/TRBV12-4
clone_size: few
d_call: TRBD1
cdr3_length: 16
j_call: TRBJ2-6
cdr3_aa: CATRGTGRSGANVLTF
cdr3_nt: TGTGCCACCCGAGGGACAGGCCGCTCTGGGGCCAACGTCCTGACTTTC

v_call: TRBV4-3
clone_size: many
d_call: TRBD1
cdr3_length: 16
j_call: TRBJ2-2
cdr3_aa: CASSQFDRDLTGELFF
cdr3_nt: TGCGCCAGCAGCCAGTTCGACAGGGACCTCACCGGGGAGCTGTTTTTT

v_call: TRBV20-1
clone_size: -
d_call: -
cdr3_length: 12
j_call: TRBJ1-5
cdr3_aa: CSASRGTQPQHF
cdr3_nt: TGCAGTGCTAGCCGGGGTACTCAGCCCCAGCATTTT

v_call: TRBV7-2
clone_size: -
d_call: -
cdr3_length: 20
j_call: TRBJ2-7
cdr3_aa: CASSKHRVGVGAPRLDEQYF
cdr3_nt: TGTGCCAGCAGCAAGCACAGGGTCGGTGTCGGGGCCCCGCGGCTAGACGAGCAGTACTTC

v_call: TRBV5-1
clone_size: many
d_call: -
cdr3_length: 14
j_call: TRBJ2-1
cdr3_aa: CASSLDRAYNEQFF
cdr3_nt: TGCGCCAGCAGCTTGGACAGGGCTTACAATGAGCAGTTCTTC

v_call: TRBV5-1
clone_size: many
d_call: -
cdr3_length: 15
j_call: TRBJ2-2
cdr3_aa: CASRRDPGNTGELFF
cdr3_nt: TGCGCCAGCAGGAGGGACCCGGGGAACACCGGGGAGCTGTTTTTT

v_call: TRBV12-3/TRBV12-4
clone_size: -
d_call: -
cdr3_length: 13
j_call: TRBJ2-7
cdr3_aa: CASTLTGIHEQYF
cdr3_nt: TGTGCCAGCACCCTTACAGGGATCCACGAGCAGTACTTC

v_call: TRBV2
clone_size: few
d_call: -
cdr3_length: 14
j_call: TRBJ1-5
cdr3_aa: CASSADRINQPQHF
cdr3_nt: TGTGCCAGCAGTGCGGACAGAATTAATCAGCCCCAGCATTTT

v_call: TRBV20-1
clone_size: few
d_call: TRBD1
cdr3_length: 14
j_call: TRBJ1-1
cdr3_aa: CSAKADRGDTEAFF
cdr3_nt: TGCAGTGCTAAAGCGGACAGGGGGGACACTGAAGCTTTCTTT

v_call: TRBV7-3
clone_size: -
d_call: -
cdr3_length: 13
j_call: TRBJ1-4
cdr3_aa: CASSLTPNEKLFF
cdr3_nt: TGTGCCAGCAGCTTAACCCCTAATGAAAAACTGTTTTTT

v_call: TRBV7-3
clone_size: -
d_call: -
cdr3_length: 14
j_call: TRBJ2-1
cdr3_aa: CASSLSAIDNEQFF
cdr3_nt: TGTGCCAGCAGCTTATCCGCCATAGACAATGAGCAGTTCTTC

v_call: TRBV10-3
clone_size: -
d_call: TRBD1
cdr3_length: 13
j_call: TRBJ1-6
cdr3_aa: CAIRDDRGSPLHF
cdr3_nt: TGTGCCATCAGGGATGACAGGGGTTCACCCCTCCACTTT

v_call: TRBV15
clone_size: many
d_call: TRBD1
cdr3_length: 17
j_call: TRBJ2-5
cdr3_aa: CATSRDYNRGYQETQYF
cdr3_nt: TGTGCCACCAGCAGAGATTATAACAGGGGCTACCAAGAGACCCAGTACTTC

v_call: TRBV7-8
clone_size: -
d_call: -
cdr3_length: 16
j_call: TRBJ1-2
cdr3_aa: CASSLRPGSANYGYTF
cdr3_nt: TGTGCCAGCAGCCTACGACCGGGCAGCGCTAACTATGGCTACACCTTC

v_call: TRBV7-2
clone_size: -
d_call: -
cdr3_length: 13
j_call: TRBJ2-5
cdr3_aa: CASSTGTRVDQYF
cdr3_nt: TGTGCCAGCAGCACGGGGACCCGAGTGGACCAGTACTTC

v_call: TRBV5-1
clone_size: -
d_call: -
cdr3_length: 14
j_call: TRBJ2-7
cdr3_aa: CASSWTGAPYEQYF
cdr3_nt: TGCGCCAGCAGCTGGACGGGGGCCCCCTACGAGCAGTACTTC

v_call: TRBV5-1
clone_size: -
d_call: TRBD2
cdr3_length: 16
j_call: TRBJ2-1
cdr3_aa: CASSLDPSGDYNEQFF
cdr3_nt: TGCGCCAGCAGCTTGGATCCTAGCGGGGATTACAATGAGCAGTTCTTC

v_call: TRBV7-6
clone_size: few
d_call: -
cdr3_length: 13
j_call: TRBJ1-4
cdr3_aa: CASSLGVSEKLFF
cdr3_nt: TGTGCCAGCAGCTTAGGGGTCAGCGAAAAACTGTTTTTT

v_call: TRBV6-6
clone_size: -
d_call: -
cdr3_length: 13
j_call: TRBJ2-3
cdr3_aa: CASRPRGSDTQYF
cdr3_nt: TGTGCCAGCAGGCCCCGAGGGTCAGATACGCAGTATTTT

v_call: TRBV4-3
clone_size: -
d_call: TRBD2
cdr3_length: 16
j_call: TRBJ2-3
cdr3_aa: CASSQNSGGVTDTQYF
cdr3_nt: TGCGCCAGCAGCCAAAACAGCGGGGGGGTGACAGATACGCAGTATTTT

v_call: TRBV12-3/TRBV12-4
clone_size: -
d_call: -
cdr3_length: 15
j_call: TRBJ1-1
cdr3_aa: CASSFTTATNTEAFF
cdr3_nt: TGTGCCAGCAGTTTTACGACAGCGACAAACACTGAAGCTTTCTTT

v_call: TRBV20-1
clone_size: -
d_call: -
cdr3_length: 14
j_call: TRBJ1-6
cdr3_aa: CSAPVGRGWTPLHF
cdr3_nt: TGCAGTGCGCCGGTCGGCCGCGGGTGGACACCCCTCCACTTT

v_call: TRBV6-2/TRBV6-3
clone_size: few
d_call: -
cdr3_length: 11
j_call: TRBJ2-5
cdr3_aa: CASSYVETQYF
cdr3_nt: TGTGCCAGCAGTTACGTAGAGACCCAGTACTTC

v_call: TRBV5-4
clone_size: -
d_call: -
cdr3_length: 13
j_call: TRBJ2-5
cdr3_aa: CASRSWSQETQYF
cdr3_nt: TGTGCCAGCAGGTCGTGGTCACAAGAGACCCAGTACTTC

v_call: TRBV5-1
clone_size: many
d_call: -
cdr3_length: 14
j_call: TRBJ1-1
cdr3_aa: CASSFRRRGTEAFF
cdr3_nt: TGCGCCAGCAGCTTTCGCCGGAGAGGCACTGAAGCTTTCTTT

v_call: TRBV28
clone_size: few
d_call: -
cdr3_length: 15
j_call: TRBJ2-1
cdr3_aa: CASSLLSARYNEQFF
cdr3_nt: TGTGCCAGCAGTTTGCTGTCCGCCCGATACAATGAGCAGTTCTTC

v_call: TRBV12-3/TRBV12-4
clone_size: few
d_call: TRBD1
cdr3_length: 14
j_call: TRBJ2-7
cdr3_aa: CASSNSAGGYEQYF
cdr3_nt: TGTGCCAGCAGCAACTCCGCAGGGGGCTACGAGCAGTACTTC

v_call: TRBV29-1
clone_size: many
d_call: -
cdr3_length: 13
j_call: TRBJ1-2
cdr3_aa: CSVSGTENYGYTF
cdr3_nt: TGCAGCGTCTCCGGGACGGAGAACTATGGCTACACCTTC

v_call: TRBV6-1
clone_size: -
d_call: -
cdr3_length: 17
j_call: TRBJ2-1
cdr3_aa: CASSRRGGGGSLGEQFF
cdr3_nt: TGTGCCAGCAGCCGGCGGGGTGGGGGGGGCTCGTTAGGTGAGCAGTTCTTC

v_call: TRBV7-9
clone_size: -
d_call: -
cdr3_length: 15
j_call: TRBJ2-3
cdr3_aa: CASSSPPGISDTQYF
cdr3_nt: TGTGCCAGCAGCTCGCCCCCTGGCATATCAGATACGCAGTATTTT

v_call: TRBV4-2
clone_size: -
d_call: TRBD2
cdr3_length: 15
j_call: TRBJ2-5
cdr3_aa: CASSQDRGGQETQYF
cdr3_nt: TGTGCCAGCAGCCAAGATCGGGGGGGCCAAGAGACCCAGTACTTC

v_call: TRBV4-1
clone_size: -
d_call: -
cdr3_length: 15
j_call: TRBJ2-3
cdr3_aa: CASSRQPGGTDTQYF
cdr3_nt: TGCGCCAGCAGCCGGCAACCGGGAGGCACAGATACGCAGTATTTT

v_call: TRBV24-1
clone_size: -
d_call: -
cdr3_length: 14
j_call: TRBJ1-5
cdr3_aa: CATSEGGGYQPQHF
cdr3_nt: TGTGCCACCAGTGAGGGCGGCGGGTATCAGCCCCAGCATTTT

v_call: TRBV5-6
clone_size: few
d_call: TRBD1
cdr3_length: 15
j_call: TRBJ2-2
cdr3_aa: CASSFRTGRTGELFF
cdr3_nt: TGTGCCAGCAGCTTTAGGACAGGGCGCACCGGGGAGCTGTTTTTT

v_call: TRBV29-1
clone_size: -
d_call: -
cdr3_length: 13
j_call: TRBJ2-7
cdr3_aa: CSVVGSGTYEQYF
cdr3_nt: TGCAGCGTTGTAGGTTCGGGGACCTACGAGCAGTACTTC

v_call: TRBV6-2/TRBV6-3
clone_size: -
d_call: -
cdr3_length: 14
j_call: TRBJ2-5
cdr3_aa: CASSYEGRGETQYF
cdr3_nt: TGTGCCAGCAGTTACGAGGGGCGCGGGGAGACCCAGTACTTC

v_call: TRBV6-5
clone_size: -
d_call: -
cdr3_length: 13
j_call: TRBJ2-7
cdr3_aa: CASSYAIRYEQYF
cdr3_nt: TGTGCCAGCAGTTACGCTATACGCTACGAGCAGTACTTC

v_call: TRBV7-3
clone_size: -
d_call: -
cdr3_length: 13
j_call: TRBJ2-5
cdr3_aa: CASSSYLGKTQYF
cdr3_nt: TGTGCCAGCAGCTCCTATCTAGGAAAGACCCAGTACTTC

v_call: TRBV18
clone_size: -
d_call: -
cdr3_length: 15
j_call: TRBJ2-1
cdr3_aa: CASSLGIRSYNEQFF
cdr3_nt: TGTGCCAGCTCACTGGGGATACGATCCTACAATGAGCAGTTCTTC

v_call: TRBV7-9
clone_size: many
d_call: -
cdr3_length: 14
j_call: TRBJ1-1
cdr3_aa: CASSLWGMNTEAFF
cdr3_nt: TGTGCCAGCAGCTTATGGGGGATGAACACTGAAGCTTTCTTT

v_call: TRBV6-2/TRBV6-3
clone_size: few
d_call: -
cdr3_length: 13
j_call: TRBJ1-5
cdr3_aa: CASSNTLGGSQHF
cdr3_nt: TGTGCCAGCAGTAACACACTTGGGGGATCCCAGCATTTT

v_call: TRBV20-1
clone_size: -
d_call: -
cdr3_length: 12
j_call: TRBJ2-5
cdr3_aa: CSASRPGETQYF
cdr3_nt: TGCAGTGCTAGTAGGCCAGGAGAGACCCAGTACTTC

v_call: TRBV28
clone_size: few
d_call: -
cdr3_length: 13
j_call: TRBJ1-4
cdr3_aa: CASSPSGSEKLFF
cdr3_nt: TGTGCCAGCAGTCCCTCCGGGAGTGAAAAACTGTTTTTT